This T cell receptor (beta chain) was recovered during a study of prognosis after radiotherapy for stage I lung cancer. Genomic DNA yielded TCR beta CDR3, amplified by two-round multiplex PCR. During first-round PCR, primers specific to each TRBV and TRBJ gene were used. TCRdb reanalysed the multiplex PCR reads using MiXCR and keeps one entry per CDR3 protein. The sample lists about 31,000 distinct CDR3 sequences; 42% were seen once. Study-wide results and caveats: When patients developed distant metastases, their Shannon entropy after stereotactic body radiation therapy was lower.

Trimming removed 1 base from V and 6 bases from J, with 14 bases in between. This CDR3 is 15 amino acids long. Germline V gene lookup returns CDR1 SGHNT and CDR2 YENEEA. This clonotype was counted ten times or more. What it binds is unknown. V gene TRBV11-3 combines with J gene TRBJ2-3; TRBD2 might be the D (6 bases). This specimen was PBMCs, taken before or after stereotactic body radiation therapy (not recorded which). This clonotype was sampled from a donor older than 45 with non-small cell lung cancer. The CDR3 here is CASSLAPGGWDTQYF. The CDR3 region has the DNA TGTGCCAGCAGCTTAGCCCCCGGGGGATGGGATACGCAGTATTTT.